Listed below are T cell receptor beta chains from one sample, sequenced in a study of cytomegalovirus exposure and HLA in healthy donors. The repertoire was sequenced with immunoSEQ multiplex PCR; TCRdb's copy has only in-frame clones and lacks some. This sample yields fewer than 150,000 clones, of which approximately 91% are seen a single time; 1.4% to 1.5% belongs to the top ten. The sample comprised PBMCs. The receptors derive from a man aged 25 to 40 in good health and CMV-seronegative. Both conserved end residues are part of each CDR3. The D gene is left open where the match is weak.

TRBV19	NA	TRBJ1-2	CASSSGSGGYTF
TRBV5-4	TRBD2	TRBJ2-7	CASSSASGPYEQYF
TRBV2	NA	TRBJ1-1	CASSGLILRGLTEAFF
TRBV27	NA	TRBJ2-7	CASNPTGYYEQYF
TRBV4-2	TRBD2	TRBJ2-1	CASSWVVAGYNEQFF
TRBV7-8	TRBD1	TRBJ2-3	CASSPQGARTDTQYF
TRBV7-9	NA	TRBJ2-2	CASSSLALRRELFF
TRBV18	NA	TRBJ2-3	CASSHSQGREDTQYF
TRBV30	NA	TRBJ1-2	CAWMSYQSTYGYTF
TRBV27	TRBD1	TRBJ2-6	CASGQGDPSGANVLTF
TRBV6-5	TRBD1	TRBJ2-7	CASADRGSYEQYF
TRBV7-2	NA	TRBJ2-7	CASSLEQGAYEQYF
TRBV4-3	TRBD2	TRBJ2-7	CASSQGNGLAGGRSYEQYF
TRBV5-4	NA	TRBJ2-7	CASSLGPRDFSYEQYF
TRBV7-2	TRBD2	TRBJ2-1	CASIPGVWGLAGDNEQFF
TRBV7-9	NA	TRBJ2-7	CASSQGLAYEEQYF
TRBV15	NA	TRBJ1-1	CATSRGGLNTEAFF
TRBV6-5	NA	TRBJ1-1	CASTLADGGTEAFF
TRBV5-6	TRBD2	TRBJ2-1	CASINGLAGYNEQFF
TRBV18	TRBD1	TRBJ1-3	CASSPPTGFGTIYF
TRBV12-5	NA	TRBJ1-1	CASGLYRDTEAFF
TRBV7-2	NA	TRBJ1-1	CASSSQGTRTEAFF
TRBV7-9	TRBD1	TRBJ1-1	CASRADRGRAFF
TRBV12-1	NA	TRBJ2-5	CASSLRLAGIQETQYF
TRBV7-8	NA	TRBJ1-1	CASSLVGGNTEAFF
TRBV7-3	NA	TRBJ2-5	CASSYGRGETQYF
TRBV29-1	NA	TRBJ1-1	CSVAGAEAFF
TRBV7-9	TRBD2	TRBJ2-2	CASSQILSGSGGELFF
TRBV5-1	TRBD2	TRBJ2-2	CASRPVGAGGNTGELFF
TRBV15	NA	TRBJ1-1	CATSRVLTGAMNTEAFF
TRBV9	NA	TRBJ2-5	CASSVGVQDTRETQYF
TRBV18	NA	TRBJ2-7	CASSPRDFSYEQYF
TRBV4-3	TRBD2	TRBJ2-1	CASSQRSGAGADEQFF
TRBV12-5	NA	TRBJ1-2	CASGLVLTPGATYYGYTF
TRBV7-9	NA	TRBJ2-1	CASSLSQGNEQFF
TRBV25-1	TRBD1	TRBJ2-7	CASSEYLDQGVYEQYF
TRBV6-6	NA	TRBJ2-1	CASSATAYNEQFF
TRBV11-2	TRBD2	TRBJ2-1	CASSLGAVAGLDEQFF
TRBV30	NA	TRBJ1-5	CAWSPGRQPQHF
TRBV7-2	NA	TRBJ1-1	CASSARQVTNTEAFF
TRBV6-1	TRBD2	TRBJ2-5	CASSEMGGGLAGGRETQYF
TRBV11-2	NA	TRBJ1-1	CASSPRGDEAFF
TRBV6-5	TRBD1	TRBJ2-1	CASSGTAFYNEQFF
TRBV30	NA	TRBJ2-2	CAWIPVNTGELFF
TRBV18	TRBD1	TRBJ2-3	CASSPMGTATDTQYF
TRBV18	NA	TRBJ1-5	CASSPGGESQPQHF
TRBV19	NA	TRBJ1-1	CASSIPAGTEAFF
TRBV5-1	TRBD1	TRBJ2-5	CASSWGTGVEETQYF
TRBV15	NA	TRBJ1-4	CATSIWSEKLFF
TRBV6-6	TRBD1	TRBJ1-1	CASSYGDSTEAFF
TRBV9	TRBD2	TRBJ2-5	CASSVEPGRVGETQYF
TRBV30	NA	TRBJ2-2	CAWSVTVNTGELFF
TRBV27	NA	TRBJ1-6	CASSSGPGLLGLPLHF
TRBV4-1	TRBD2	TRBJ2-3	CASSQGELAGVTDTQYF
TRBV2	NA	TRBJ1-4	CASIGAEKKLFF